The T cell receptor beta chain described here comes from a study of Ad26.COV2.S vaccination and SARS-CoV-2 variants. Study at large: The donor was enrolled in the Ad26.COV2.S arm of the COV1001 trial. Study-level results: Substantial breadth was reported for post-vaccination spike-specific CD8+ and CD4+ T cells.

V lost 7 bases, J lost 7 bases, and 22 bases lay in between. CDR1 LNHDA and CDR2 SQIVND come from the germline V gene (reference sequence). CDR3 length equals 15 residues. In regard to this clone: Its antigen is as yet unknown.

The repertoire was sequenced with immunoSEQ multiplex PCR; TCRdb's copy has only in-frame clones and lacks some. The top ten hold 3.6% of the sample, which has around 420,000 clones, roughly 88% seen once. Sample treatment: some 20 received Ad26.COV2.S at low or high dose, single or two shots; about 5 received placebo; per-sample allocation not given. Collection of the samples took place on day 63 after the first injection of vaccine or placebo. A Boston adult aged 18-55 years was the donor. This sequence originates from a person between 18 and 65 years old who received the Ad26.COV2.S COVID-19 vaccine or a placebo. The V and J genes are TRBV19 and TRBJ1-1; D is possibly TRBD1 (5 bases). Sequencing was performed on peripheral blood, taken in a trial of Ad26.COV2.S vaccine versus placebo. The CDR3 protein is CASIVYTRTSGEAFF. The CDR3 region has the DNA TGTGCCAGTATCGTATACACAAGGACAAGCGGTGAAGCTTTCTTT.